A single sample is the source of the 27 T cell receptor beta chains below, sequenced in a study of blood T cell repertoires in COVID-19. Generated by immunoSEQ multiplex PCR, the TCRdb table keeps only in-frame clones and is missing some. The profile shows 250,000 or so clones, 70% to 90% of them singletons. Sequencing input: peripheral blood. The origin of the receptors is a man between 60 and 70 years old with acute or convalescent COVID-19.

This clone was recorded once. The chain recombines TRBV27 with TRBJ2-1; 7 nucleotides line up with TRBD1. The CDR3 runs to 13 residues. With 6 bases clipped from V and 1 base from J, the junction kept 0 bases outside the gene matches. Germline CDR1 is MNHEY and CDR2 is SMNVEV (reference sequence). The CDR3 region has the DNA TGTGCCAGCAGGACAGGGTCCTACAATGAGCAGTTCTTC. Translating gives CASRTGSYNEQFF.

The chain recombines TRBV27 with TRBJ1-1; possible D gene TRBD1, 6 bases. Trimming left V 4 bases short and J 10 bases short, with 13 bases between. The CDR3 covers 12 residues. The germline V gene has CDR1 MNHEY and CDR2 SMNVEV (reference sequence). The DNA for the CDR3 is TGTGCCAGCAGTTCCCGGGTAGGGGGAGCTTTCTTT. This translates into CASSSRVGGAFF.

The chain carries TRBV11-3 and TRBJ2-5, with TRBD2 matching over 12 bases. V shed 4 bases, J shed 5 bases, and the junction held 11 bases outside the gene matches. This CDR3 is built from 17 residues. Germline loops: CDR1 SGHNT, CDR2 YENEEA. CDR3 nucleotides: TGTGCCAGCAGCTCCAGACTAGCGGGAGAGGGTCCGGAGACCCAGTACTTC. Its protein is CASSSRLAGEGPETQYF.

This clone appeared a few times. The chain links TRBV20-1 to TRBJ1-4; D might be TRBD1 (5 bases). V dropped 2 bases and J dropped 7 bases, with 5 bases sitting between them. Germline lookup yields CDR1 DFQATT and CDR2 SNEGSKA (reference sequence). This CDR3 is 11 amino acids long. In DNA form, the CDR3 reads TGCAGTGCTAGACAGGGTGAAAAACTGTTTTTT. It translates to CSARQGEKLFF.

This chain connects TRBV5-1 to TRBJ2-7; a possible D gene is TRBD2 (6 bases). With 4 bases removed from V and 2 bases from J, the gap between germline ends came to 19 bases. This CDR3 region has 16 residues. Germline loops: CDR1 SGHRS, CDR2 YFSETQ. Here the CDR3 DNA reads TGCGCCAGCAGCATGGGGGGTGCAGTCAGGGCCTACGAGCAGTACTTC. The encoded protein is CASSMGGAVRAYEQYF.

The chain employs TRBV7-9 and TRBJ1-1; D uncertain. The ends were cut back, 5 bases at V and 0 bases at J, with 10 bases in the middle. CDR1 is SEHNR, CDR2 FQNEAQ, per germline (reference sequence). This CDR3 is 14 amino acids long. For the CDR3, the DNA is TGTGCCAGCAGCCGATTAAACATGAACACTGAAGCTTTCTTT. Its protein is CASSRLNMNTEAFF.

This clone was detected once. The CDR3 protein is CASSLDPNYSRASTDTQYF. The CDR3 nucleotides read TGTGCCAGCAGCTTAGACCCAAATTACAGCCGTGCTAGCACAGATACGCAGTATTTT. This rearrangement joins TRBV7-2 to TRBJ2-3; D not certain. V shed 1 base and J shed 0 bases, with 20 bases lying between them. The V gene's germline CDR1 is SGHTA and CDR2 FQGNSA. CDR3 length equals 19 residues.

The J gene is TRBJ1-5, the V gene TRBV7-4; D uncertain. Germline lookup yields CDR1 SGHVT and CDR2 SQSDAQ. The V end was cut by 5 bases, the J end by 9 bases, with 17 bases between. This CDR3 has 14 amino acids. CDR3 sequence reads: CASSREVSGRPQHF. CDR3 nucleotide sequence: TGTGCCAGCAGCCGGGAAGTCAGTGGACGGCCCCAGCATTTT.

This chain uses TRBV19 with TRBJ2-1; 7 bases map to TRBD2. J was trimmed by 0 bases and V by 6 bases; bases with no gene match: 5. The germline V gene encodes CDR1 LNHDA and CDR2 SQIVND (reference sequence). The CDR3 loop spans 15 amino acids. CDR3 sequence (DNA): TGTGCCAGTAGGGCTAGCGGTTCCTCCTACAATGAGCAGTTCTTC. This encodes CASRASGSSYNEQFF.

The V and J genes are TRBV7-2 and TRBJ1-4, with no clear D. The CDR3 length is 14 residues. The germline gives CDR1 SGHTA, CDR2 FQGNSA. V was shortened by 5 bases and J by 6 bases, with 13 bases between the two germline ends. CDR3 in DNA: TGTGCCAGCAGCCAGGACTACGGCGATGAAAAACTGTTTTTT. This sequence encodes CASSQDYGDEKLFF.

The V and J genes are TRBV28 and TRBJ1-5; perhaps TRBD1 as D (6 bases). This CDR3 spans 15 amino acids. Germline V gene lookup returns CDR1 MDHEN and CDR2 SYDVKM. V lost 6 bases, J lost 6 bases, and 18 bases lay in between. CDR3 DNA: TGTGCCAGCAGCAAACAAAGGGGGGGAGGTCAGCCCCAGCATTTT. Translation: CASSKQRGGGQPQHF.

The CDR3 region is CAIALAISTDTQYF. In DNA, the CDR3 is TGTGCCATTGCACTAGCGATTAGCACAGATACGCAGTATTTT. This chain links TRBV10-3 with TRBJ2-3, with 7 bases matching TRBD2. The germline V gene encodes CDR1 ENHRY and CDR2 SYGVKD. V was clipped by 9 bases and J by 0 bases; unmatched bases: 6. The CDR3 covers 14 residues.

V and J are TRBV24-1 and TRBJ2-7; unclear D gene. This CDR3 spans 15 amino acids. CDR1 is KGHDR and CDR2 is SFDVKD in the germline V gene. Trimming took 3 bases from V and 5 from J, leaving 16 bases between them. The CDR3 DNA is TGTGCCACCAGTGATCCAGCTAAAGCGAGGAACGAGCAGTACTTC. Protein: CATSDPAKARNEQYF.

The chain joins TRBV7-9 to TRBJ2-2; maybe TRBD1 (6 bases). V lost 1 base and J 3 bases, leaving 9 bases between the germline ends. CDR3 length equals 15 residues. The germline V gene encodes CDR1 SEHNR and CDR2 FQNEAQ (reference sequence). DNA for the CDR3: TGTGCCAGCAGCTTAGGTCAGGGGTACACCGGGGAGCTGTTTTTT. Translated: CASSLGQGYTGELFF.

The rearrangement links TRBV6-2 or TRBV6-3 to TRBJ2-7; possible D gene TRBD1, 6 bases. The CDR3 loop spans 15 amino acids. V was pared by 2 bases and J by 3 bases, with 14 bases between. Germline assignment: CDR1 MNHEY and CDR2 SVGEGT. CDR3 loop: CASSYPPGHYYEQYF. CDR3 DNA: TGTGCCAGCAGTTACCCGCCGGGACACTACTACGAGCAGTACTTC.

The chain couples TRBV19 to TRBJ2-7; 9 positions match TRBD2. Germline V gene data show CDR1 as LNHDA and CDR2 as SQIVND (reference sequence). The V segment lost 1 base and the J segment 2 bases; nucleotides outside the gene matches: 3. The CDR3 has 15 amino acids. CDR3 DNA sequence: TGTGCCAGTAGTATAGTGCTAGCGGGGACCTACGAGCAGTACTTC. Translated, it gives CASSIVLAGTYEQYF.

The chain couples TRBV6-5 to TRBJ2-1; a weak D match, TRBD2 (5 bases). The V end was cut by 5 bases, the J end by 10 bases, with 12 bases between. Germline V CDR1 and CDR2: MNHEY, SVGAGI. The CDR3 loop spans 12 amino acids. The CDR3 DNA sequence: TGTGCCAGCAGTCGCGGAAGCGGCGAGCAGTTCTTC. It is translated as CASSRGSGEQFF.

The genes are TRBV5-1 and TRBJ2-1; possibly TRBD2 for D (5 bases). V lost 0 bases, J lost 7 bases, and 14 bases lay in between. Germline V lookup: CDR1 SGHRS, CDR2 YFSETQ. The CDR3 spans 15 residues. The CDR3 sequence is CASSLAGDARNEQFF. In DNA, the CDR3 is TGCGCCAGCAGCTTGGCCGGGGATGCAAGGAATGAGCAGTTCTTC.

The J gene is TRBJ2-7, the V gene TRBV30; D is unclear. With 6 bases removed from V and 4 bases from J, the gap between germline ends came to 10 bases. This CDR3 region has 11 residues. CDR1 and CDR2 (germline): GTSNPN, SVGIG (reference sequence). The CDR3 sequence: CACHRRYEQYF. The CDR3 bases are TGTGCCTGCCACAGAAGGTACGAGCAGTACTTC.

This clone was observed a single time. The chain's CDR3 is CASSLQGAANEKLFF. CDR3 coding DNA: TGTGCCAGCAGCCTCCAGGGGGCAGCTAATGAAAAACTGTTTTTT. This chain uses TRBV13 with TRBJ1-4, with TRBD1 matching over 8 bases. V trimming: 5 bases; J trimming: 3 bases; junction bases outside the gene matches: 5. The V gene's germline CDR1 is PRHDT and CDR2 FYEKMQ (reference sequence). This CDR3 comprises 15 residues.

This chain links TRBV28 with TRBJ2-5; tentative D call: TRBD2 (5 bases). The CDR3 is 15 residues long. Germline V gene data show CDR1 as MDHEN and CDR2 as SYDVKM. The ends were cut back, 8 bases at V and 1 base at J, with 17 bases in the middle. The CDR3 spells CASGRVKIAQETQYF. CDR3 DNA: TGTGCCAGCGGGCGGGTAAAAATTGCCCAAGAGACCCAGTACTTC.

Of note for this clone: Within the sample, other DNA sequences also encode this same CDR3. This chain links TRBV12-3 or TRBV12-4 with TRBJ1-2, with 9 bases lining up with TRBD1. V shed 5 bases and J 6 bases; nucleotides not matched to a gene: 4. The CDR3 extends over 13 amino acids. The CDR3 DNA is TGTGCCAGCAGTCTGGGACAGGGCCATGGCTACACCTTC. Translation: CASSLGQGHGYTF.

This rearrangement joins TRBV6-2 or TRBV6-3 to TRBJ1-1; a weak D match, TRBD1 (5 bases). Deletions cut 2 bases from V and 0 bases from J, with 13 bases between. The CDR3 is 16 residues long. Germline CDR1 reads MNHEY; CDR2 reads SVGEGT. The CDR3 is CASSYGAGRVNTEAFF. The DNA of the CDR3 is TGTGCCAGCAGTTACGGGGCCGGAAGAGTGAACACTGAAGCTTTCTTT.

The chain combines TRBV10-3 with TRBJ2-3; 7 bases line up with TRBD1. V shed 0 bases and J 1 base; nucleotides not matched to a gene: 4. The CDR3 runs to 16 residues. Germline V CDR1 and CDR2: ENHRY, SYGVKD. CDR3 bases: TGTGCCATCAGTGAGTCAGGGGGCGAGGGCACAGATACGCAGTATTTT. This gives the protein CAISESGGEGTDTQYF.

This clone turned up a few times. The chain combines TRBV2 with TRBJ1-4, with 9 bases identical to TRBD1. CDR1 is SNHLY, CDR2 FYNNEI, per germline. The CDR3 consists of 15 residues. The J segment lost 5 bases and the V segment lost 8 bases, leaving 9 bases of the junction unmatched. CDR3 residues: CASAGGTGMNEKLFF. CDR3 sequence (DNA): TGTGCCAGCGCAGGGGGGACAGGGATGAATGAAAAACTGTTTTTT.

V is TRBV29-1 and J is TRBJ1-4; D call uncertain. V lost 6 bases and J lost 7, with 12 bases in between. Germline-derived CDR1 and CDR2 are SQVTM and ANQGSEA. The CDR3 is made up of 12 amino acids. CDR3 sequence reads: CSVGSGGEKLFF. In DNA, the CDR3 is TGCAGCGTCGGTTCCGGCGGTGAAAAACTGTTTTTT.

The gene calls are TRBV7-2 and TRBJ2-1; a possible D gene is TRBD1 (6 bases). With 4 bases removed from V and 0 bases from J, the gap between germline ends came to 16 bases. CDR3 size: 17 residues. The germline gives CDR1 SGHTA, CDR2 FQGNSA. The CDR3 region is CASSSPGASSSYNEQFF. DNA of the CDR3: TGTGCCAGCAGCTCCCCAGGGGCCTCAAGCTCCTACAATGAGCAGTTCTTC.